These 10 T cell receptor beta chains share one sample of origin, sequenced in a study of cytomegalovirus exposure and HLA in healthy donors (dated by TCRdb to 2016 to 2017). The library was generated by the immunoSEQ multiplex PCR assay. For the multiplex PCR, a mixture combining 60 forward primers for TCR Vbeta segments and 13 reverse primers for TCR Jbeta segments was used. This immuneACCESS table, as held by TCRdb, lists in-frame sequences with V and J called but not all clones. Of the missing ones, under half trace to an unresolved V gene in checked studies; the others have no known cause. The table of this sample itemizes about 50,000 clones. Clones ranked in the top ten supply about 1% of the sample. Source material: PBMCs. These receptors were obtained from a woman between 40 and 50 years old in good health and CMV-seronegative.

V usage is TRBV7-6 and J usage is TRBJ1-1; D not resolved. Germline CDR1 and CDR2: SGHVS and FNYEAQ. The V end lost 5 bases, the J end lost 4 bases, and 11 bases lay between the germline ends. The CDR3 is 13 amino acids. In DNA, the CDR3 is TGTGCCAGCAGCCTATTGGTTGGCACTGAAGCTTTCTTT. It encodes CASSLLVGTEAFF.

J is TRBJ1-1 and V is TRBV7-9, with D unclear. V lost 5 bases to trimming and J lost 7 bases, with 14 bases between them. The CDR3 is 13 residues long. Germline V gene lookup returns CDR1 SEHNR and CDR2 FQNEAQ (reference sequence). The CDR3 loop reads CASSLSVRDEAFF. The DNA for the CDR3 is TGTGCCAGCAGCCTCTCGGTGAGAGATGAAGCTTTCTTT.

This chain connects TRBV18 to TRBJ2-1; D may be TRBD1 (5 bases). Deletions cut 4 bases from V and 3 bases from J, with 16 bases between. Germline lookup yields CDR1 KGHSH and CDR2 LQKENI. CDR3 length: 16 amino acids. The chain's CDR3 is CASSRLVAGNYNEQFF. The CDR3 DNA reads as TGTGCCAGCTCACGCCTGGTGGCAGGGAACTACAATGAGCAGTTCTTC.

V gene TRBV27 combines with J gene TRBJ1-4; perhaps TRBD1 as D (5 bases). The CDR3 runs 15 residues. Germline V gives CDR1 MNHEY, CDR2 SMNVEV (reference sequence). V gave up 5 bases and J gave up 0 bases, with 10 bases separating them. CDR3 protein: CASSRGTATNEKLFF. CDR3 DNA: TGTGCCAGCAGTAGGGGAACCGCAACTAATGAAAAACTGTTTTTT.

V usage is TRBV10-3 and J usage is TRBJ1-1, with 8 bases aligning to TRBD1. This CDR3 is 14 amino acids long. The germline V gene has CDR1 ENHRY and CDR2 SYGVKD. V lost 6 bases and J lost 0; bases outside the gene matches: 3. CDR3 amino acids: CAIRPDRVNTEAFF. CDR3 in DNA: TGTGCCATCAGGCCGGACAGGGTGAACACTGAAGCTTTCTTT.

The genes are TRBV19 and TRBJ2-3; 10 bases match TRBD2. The CDR3 has 16 residues. Unmatched junction bases numbered 7, after V lost 5 bases and J lost 2 bases. The V gene's germline CDR1 is LNHDA and CDR2 SQIVND (reference sequence). The CDR3 sequence is CASSLLLAGTTDTQYF. The CDR3 bases are TGTGCCAGTAGTTTGCTACTAGCGGGAACCACAGATACGCAGTATTTT.

The rearrangement joins TRBV30 to TRBJ1-3; D perhaps matches TRBD1 (5 bases). Trimming removed 2 bases from V and 4 bases from J, with 12 bases in between. This CDR3 has 14 residues. The V gene's germline CDR1 is GTSNPN and CDR2 SVGIG (reference sequence). In nucleotides, the CDR3 is TGTGCCTGGAGTTCTGGGGCGCGGGGAAACACCATATATTTT. It yields the protein CAWSSGARGNTIYF.

The chain combines TRBV6-5 with TRBJ1-2, with 10 bases aligning to TRBD1. The V gene's germline CDR1 is MNHEY and CDR2 SVGAGI. V was pared by 6 bases and J by 8 bases, with 6 bases of the junction left unmatched. The CDR3 contains 13 residues. The CDR3 DNA is TGTGCCAGCAGACCCGGGACAGGGGAAGGCTACACCTTC. It encodes CASRPGTGEGYTF.

This sequence joins TRBV4-3 and TRBJ2-5; 8 nucleotides align to TRBD2. Trimming at V came to 4 bases and at J to 5 bases, leaving 9 bases not matched to a gene. The CDR3 loop spans 15 amino acids. Per the germline V gene, CDR1 is LGHNA and CDR2 is YSLEER. Here the CDR3 DNA reads TGCGCCAGCAGCCCGCAGGGACTAGGAGGGGAGACCCAGTACTTC. This sequence encodes CASSPQGLGGETQYF.

V usage is TRBV7-9 and J usage is TRBJ1-1, with 10 bases that match TRBD1. CDR3 size: 17 residues. Germline values: CDR1 SEHNR, CDR2 FQNEAQ (reference sequence). V gave up 6 bases and J gave up 0 bases; unmatched junction bases: 10. Here the CDR3 reads CASRTGTGVSLNTEAFF. CDR3 nucleotide sequence: TGTGCCAGCAGAACCGGGACAGGGGTATCCCTGAACACTGAAGCTTTCTTT.